Described below is a single T cell receptor beta chain sequence and its context. No antigen is known for it. A much larger clone sits a single nucleotide away, making a read error possible. The data derive from a study of T cells in Graves' hyperthyroidism and ophthalmopathy. Notes on the study in general: It was a median approximately 6.9 months before onset that the model predicted ophthalmopathy.

This CDR3 region has 14 residues. The germline V gene encodes CDR1 SQVTM and CDR2 ANQGSEA. RNA transcripts were the template for amplifying TCR beta CDR3 regions. During a first-round RT-PCR of the TCR CDR3, the HTBI primer set was used. In TCRdb, the multiplex PCR reads were re-called with MiXCR into one record per CDR3 protein. The sample includes some 570,000 distinct CDR3 sequences, 14% of them seen just once. Based on clinical symptoms, serum thyroxine and TRAb, thyroid ultrasound and orbital computed tomography, diagnoses were reached. The receptor's source is a woman younger than 30 with Graves' ophthalmopathy. The specimen was blood. V gene TRBV29-1 combines with J gene TRBJ2-5, with 9 bases lining up with TRBD2. The J call may be faulty, since TRBJ2-1 better matches the DNA end. The CDR3 sequence is CSASAGLAQETQFF. The CDR3 nucleotides are TGCAGCGCTTCCGCGGGACTAGCTCAAGAGACCCAGTTCTTC.